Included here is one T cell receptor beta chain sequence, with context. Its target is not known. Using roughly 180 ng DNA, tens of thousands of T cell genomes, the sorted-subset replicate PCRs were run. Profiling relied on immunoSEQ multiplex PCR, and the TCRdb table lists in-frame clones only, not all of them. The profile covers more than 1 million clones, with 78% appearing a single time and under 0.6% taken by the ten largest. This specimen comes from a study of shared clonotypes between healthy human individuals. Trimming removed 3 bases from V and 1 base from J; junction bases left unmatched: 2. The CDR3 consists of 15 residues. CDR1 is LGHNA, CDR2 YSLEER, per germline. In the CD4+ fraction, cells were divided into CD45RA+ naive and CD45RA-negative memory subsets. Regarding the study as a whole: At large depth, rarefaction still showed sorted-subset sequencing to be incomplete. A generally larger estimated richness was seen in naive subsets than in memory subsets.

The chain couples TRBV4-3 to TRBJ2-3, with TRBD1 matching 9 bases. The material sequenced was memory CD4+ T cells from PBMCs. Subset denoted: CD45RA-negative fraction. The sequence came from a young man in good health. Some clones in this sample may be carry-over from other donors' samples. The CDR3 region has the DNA TGCGCCAGCAGCCAGAGACAGGGGGGCACAGATACGCAGTATTTT. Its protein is CASSQRQGGTDTQYF.